This TCR beta chain came from a study of blood T cell repertoires in COVID-19. Study-level background: Acute and convalescent COVID-19 specimens originated in the United States, Italy and Spain.

How the authors handled the data: Estimation of nucleated cell counts relied on the amplification of reference gene primers. The assay was immunoSEQ multiplex PCR, and TCRdb's table has in-frame clones only and misses some. The V and J calls and clone size come from that table; D and trimming were worked out from the DNA. In the table there are more than 250,000 clones, around 88% of which are singletons. Individuals drawn from some 25 US areas were about 18 to 95 years old. Self-reported history from a screening survey and questionnaire set each donor's cohort. Germline assignment: CDR1 SGHVS and CDR2 FNYEAQ. V was trimmed by 5 bases and J by 5 bases, leaving 10 bases between them. The CDR3 is made up of 13 amino acids.

The specimen was PBMCs or T cells enriched from blood (not recorded which). The rearrangement joins TRBV7-6 to TRBJ1-5; no clear D gene. The sequence came from a woman between 35 and 50 years old with acute COVID-19. In nucleotides, the CDR3 is TGTGCCAGCAGCCCCGACTTTGATCAGCCCCAGCATTTT. Translation gives CASSPDFDQPQHF. Looking up the rest from reference TRBV7-6 and TRBJ1-5 gives the full variable domain: GAGVSQSPRYKVTKRGQDVALRCDPISGHVSLYWYRQALGQGPEFLTYFNYEAQQDKSGLPNDRFSAERPEGSISTLTIQRTEQRDSAMYRCASSPDFDQPQHFGDGTRLSIL.